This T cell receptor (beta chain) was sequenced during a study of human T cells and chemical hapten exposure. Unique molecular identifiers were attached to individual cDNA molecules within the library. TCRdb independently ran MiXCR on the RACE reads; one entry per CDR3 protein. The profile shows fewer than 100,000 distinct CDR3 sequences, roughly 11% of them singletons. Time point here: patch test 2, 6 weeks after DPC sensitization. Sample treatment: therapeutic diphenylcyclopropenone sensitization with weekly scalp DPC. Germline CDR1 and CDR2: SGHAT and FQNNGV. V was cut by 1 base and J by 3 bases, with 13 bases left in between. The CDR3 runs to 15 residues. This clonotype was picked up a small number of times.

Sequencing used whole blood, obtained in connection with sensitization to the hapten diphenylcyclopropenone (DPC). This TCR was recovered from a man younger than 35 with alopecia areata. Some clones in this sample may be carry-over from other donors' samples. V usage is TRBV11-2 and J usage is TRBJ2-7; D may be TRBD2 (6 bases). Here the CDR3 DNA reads TGTGCCAGCAGCTTAGCTGACGGGGGTGTCTACGAGCAGTACTTC. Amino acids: CASSLADGGVYEQYF. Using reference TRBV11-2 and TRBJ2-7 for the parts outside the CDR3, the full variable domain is EAGVAQSPRYKIIEKRQSVAFWCNPISGHATLYWYQQILGQGPKLLIQFQNNGVVDDSQLPKDRFSAERLKGVDSTLKIQPAKLEDSAVYLCASSLADGGVYEQYFGPGTRLTVT.